This note documents a single T cell receptor beta chain sequence. Authors' methods: Cell counts per sample came from amplifying reference gene primers. Sequencing was performed with immunoSEQ multiplex PCR; in TCRdb, only in-frame clones are kept and a portion is missing. V and J calls plus clone size are reproduced from that table; the DNA served to infer D and trimming. The data hold approximately 300,000 clones, with approximately 84% observed a single time. Adults between roughly 18 and 95 years of age took part from 24 US areas. CDR1 and CDR2 from the germline V gene are MNHEY and SVGAGI. Trimming removed 9 bases at V and 2 bases at J, with 14 bases between. CDR3 length equals 13 residues. These data come from a study of blood T cell repertoires in COVID-19. Looking at the study overall: COVID-19 samples from acute and convalescent phases originated in the United States, Italy and Spain.

The V call is TRBV6-5, the J call TRBJ2-7; D possibly corresponds to TRBD1 (6 bases). The sample taken for sequencing was PBMCs or T cells enriched from blood (not recorded which). This TCR derives from a woman aged 18-29 years who had recovered from COVID-19. The CDR3 here is CASTTGYPYEQYF. The CDR3 coding sequence is TGTGCCAGTACTACAGGGTATCCCTACGAGCAGTACTTC.